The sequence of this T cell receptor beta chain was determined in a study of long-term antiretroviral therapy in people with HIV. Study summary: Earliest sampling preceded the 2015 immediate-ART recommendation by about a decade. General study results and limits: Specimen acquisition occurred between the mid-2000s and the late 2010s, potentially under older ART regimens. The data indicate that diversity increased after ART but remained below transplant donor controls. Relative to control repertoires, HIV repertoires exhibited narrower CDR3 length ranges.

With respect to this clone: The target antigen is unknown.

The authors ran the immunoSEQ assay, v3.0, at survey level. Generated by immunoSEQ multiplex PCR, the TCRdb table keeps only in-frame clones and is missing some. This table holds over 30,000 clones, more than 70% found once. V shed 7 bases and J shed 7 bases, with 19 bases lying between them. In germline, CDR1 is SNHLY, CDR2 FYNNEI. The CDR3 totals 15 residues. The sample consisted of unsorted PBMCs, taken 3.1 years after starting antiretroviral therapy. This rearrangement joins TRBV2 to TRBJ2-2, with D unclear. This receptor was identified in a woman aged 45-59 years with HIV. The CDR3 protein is CASNLREGSLGELFF. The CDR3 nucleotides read TGTGCCAGCAATCTAAGGGAAGGGTCCCTCGGGGAGCTGTTTTTT.